Shown below are 22 T cell receptor beta chains from a single sample sequenced in a study of CD8 T cells in Susac syndrome (dated by TCRdb to between 2017 and 2020). To prepare the library, the immunoSEQ multiplex PCR assay was applied. RNA was extracted using the RNeasy kit, and roughly 0.45 to 1 microgram was reverse transcribed with random hexamers. In-frame beta chains were kept once TCRdb had trimmed the public reads at Q25 with fastp and called clones with MiXCR. Every entry covers one CDR3 protein and lists the most common genes and DNA from its rows. This sample holds 60,000 to 75,000 distinct CDR3 sequences; roughly 94% were observed only once. The top ten clones comprise 0.2% to 0.3% of the sample. Specimen: CD8+ T cells from PBMCs. Every receptor here comes from a human donor in good health.

CDR3 sequence reads: CATPGGPNTEAFF. The DNA of the CDR3 is TGTGCCACCCCAGGGGGACCGAACACTGAAGCTTTCTTT. The rearrangement uses TRBV7-9 and TRBJ1-1; TRBD1 matches at 7 bases. V lost 10 bases to trimming and J lost 1 base; unmatched junction nucleotides: 6. There are 13 residues in the CDR3. Germline CDR1 SEHNR, CDR2 FQNEAQ (reference sequence).

V usage is TRBV15 and J usage is TRBJ2-1, with 12 bases that match TRBD2. This CDR3 region has 18 residues. CDR1 and CDR2 (germline): LNHNV, YYDKDF (reference sequence). The J segment lost 7 bases and the V segment lost 2 bases, leaving 12 bases of the junction unmatched. The DNA of the CDR3 is TGTGCCACCAGCAGACCTAGCGGGGGGGCTCCCCACCCTAATGAGCAGTTCTTC. Protein sequence: CATSRPSGGAPHPNEQFF.

V usage is TRBV20-1 and J usage is TRBJ2-2, with TRBD1 matching 9 bases. In germline, CDR1 is DFQATT, CDR2 SNEGSKA (reference sequence). The ends lost 6 bases at V and 5 bases at J; junction bases unmatched: 4. The CDR3 sequence is 13 residues long. The CDR3 is CSAGTGWTGELFF. The CDR3, as DNA: TGCAGTGCCGGGACAGGGTGGACCGGGGAGCTGTTTTTT.

This chain links TRBV30 with TRBJ1-3; D unresolved. V was trimmed by 5 bases and J by 2 bases, leaving 4 bases between them. The length of the CDR3 is 11 residues. Germline CDR1 reads GTSNPN; CDR2 reads SVGIG (reference sequence). In DNA form, the CDR3 reads TGTGCCTGGGGAACTGGAAACACCATATATTTT. Its protein is CAWGTGNTIYF.

This clonotype was counted a single time. This chain uses TRBV28 with TRBJ1-1; no firm D call. There are 12 residues in the CDR3. V was pared by 3 bases and J by 5 bases, with 7 bases between. Germline CDR1 is MDHEN and CDR2 is SYDVKM. The CDR3 spells CASSFVRTEAFF. CDR3 nucleotide sequence: TGTGCCAGCAGTTTTGTGCGAACTGAAGCTTTCTTT.

The gene calls are TRBV7-2 and TRBJ1-1, with TRBD1 matching 8 bases. Germline CDR1 and CDR2: SGHTA and FQGNSA. This CDR3 region has 15 residues. The V segment lost 1 base and the J segment 6 bases; nucleotides outside the gene matches: 7. In DNA, the CDR3 is TGTGCCAGCAGCTTAGTACCAGGGGGCCTCCCTGAAGCTTTCTTT. Translation gives CASSLVPGGLPEAFF.

The chain carries TRBV7-9 and TRBJ2-7; D assignment may be TRBD1 or TRBD2 (5 bases each). The V and J ends lost 4 bases and 7 bases respectively, with 23 bases between them. CDR1 is SEHNR, CDR2 FQNEAQ, per germline (reference sequence). The CDR3 covers 16 residues. CDR3 residues: CASSSPLDSVRGEQYF. Here the CDR3 DNA reads TGTGCCAGCAGCTCTCCCCTAGATTCCGTGAGGGGAGAGCAGTACTTC.

The chain employs TRBV7-8 and TRBJ1-1; 7 bases line up with TRBD1. J was trimmed by 5 bases and V by 0 bases; bases with no gene match: 6. The CDR3 has 15 residues. In germline, CDR1 is SGHVS, CDR2 FQNEAQ. The DNA for the CDR3 is TGTGCCAGCAGCTTAGCGGAGACAGGGCGGACTGAAGCTTTCTTT. Translating gives CASSLAETGRTEAFF.

This clonotype was counted once. The chain recombines TRBV29-1 with TRBJ2-1; tentative D call: TRBD1 (6 bases). Germline V CDR1 and CDR2: SQVTM, ANQGSEA. V lost 2 bases and J 2 bases, leaving 10 bases between the germline ends. This CDR3 spans 14 amino acids. CDR3 region: CSVEPRGTYNEQFF. In DNA, the CDR3 is TGCAGCGTTGAACCCAGGGGCACCTACAATGAGCAGTTCTTC.

The V gene is TRBV28, the J gene TRBJ2-3, with TRBD2 matching over 11 bases. V shed 5 bases, J shed 12 bases, and the junction held 16 bases outside the gene matches. Per germline, CDR1 MDHEN and CDR2 SYDVKM. The CDR3 spans 16 residues. The CDR3 is CASSLTQLSLAGEQYF. CDR3 sequence (DNA): TGTGCCAGCAGTCTTACCCAATTATCACTAGCGGGGGAACAGTATTTT.

V gene TRBV12-3 or TRBV12-4 combines with J gene TRBJ1-6; 11 bases line up with TRBD1. Trimming at V came to 5 bases and at J to 12 bases, leaving 12 bases not matched to a gene. The CDR3 length is 16 residues. The chain's CDR3 is CASSPRDRGTGRPLHF. For the CDR3, the DNA is TGTGCCAGCAGTCCAAGGGACAGGGGGACTGGAAGACCCCTCCACTTT.

Only one count was recorded for this clonotype. The chain has TRBV7-9 and TRBJ2-3, with D possibly being TRBD1 or TRBD2 (5 bases each). Germline loops: CDR1 SEHNR, CDR2 FQNEAQ (reference sequence). CDR3 size: 11 residues. With 6 bases removed from V and 4 bases from J, the gap between germline ends came to 5 bases. CDR3 sequence (DNA): TGTGCCAGCAGGGGGGCAGATACGCAGTATTTT. This gives the protein CASRGADTQYF.

The chain carries TRBV9 and TRBJ2-3, with D perhaps assigned TRBD1 or TRBD2 (6 bases each). The V gene's germline CDR1 is SGDLS and CDR2 YYNGEE. The CDR3 is 14 amino acids. The V gene lost 4 bases and the J gene lost 3 bases, with 12 bases spanning the gap. CDR3 in DNA: TGTGCCAGCAGCTACGGGGGCCTAACAGATACGCAGTATTTT. Translating gives CASSYGGLTDTQYF.

V is TRBV7-9 and J is TRBJ2-5; possibly TRBD2 for D (6 bases). The CDR3 spans 14 residues. Deletions cut 5 bases from V and 3 bases from J, with 13 bases between. Germline V gives CDR1 SEHNR, CDR2 FQNEAQ (reference sequence). CDR3 residues: CASSPSEVEETQYF. As DNA, the CDR3 is TGTGCCAGCAGCCCTAGCGAGGTAGAAGAGACCCAGTACTTC. Based on the CDR3 plus reference TRBV7-9 and TRBJ2-5, the full variable domain is DTGVSQNPRHKITKRGQNVTFRCDPISEHNRLYWYRQTLGQGPEFLTYFQNEAQLEKSRLLSDRFSAERPKGSFSTLEIQRTEQGDSAMYLCASSPSEVEETQYFGPGTRLLVL.

This chain links TRBV4-3 with TRBJ2-3; possibly TRBD1 or TRBD2 for D (6 bases each). V dropped 2 bases and J dropped 2 bases, with 8 bases sitting between them. The CDR3 is made up of 14 amino acids. The germline V gene has CDR1 LGHNA and CDR2 YSLEER. In nucleotides, the CDR3 is TGCGCCAGCAGCCAACGGGGGCCCACAGATACGCAGTATTTT. Translating it yields CASSQRGPTDTQYF.

The chain has TRBV7-9 and TRBJ2-7, with no clear D. The V gene lost 8 bases and the J gene lost 0 bases, with 11 bases spanning the gap. The CDR3 has 13 amino acids. Germline-derived CDR1 and CDR2 are SEHNR and FQNEAQ (reference sequence). The CDR3 is CASARTDSYEQYF. The DNA of the CDR3 is TGTGCCAGCGCGAGGACGGACTCCTACGAGCAGTACTTC.

The genes are TRBV19 and TRBJ2-3, with TRBD2 identical over 10 bases. The germline gives CDR1 LNHDA, CDR2 SQIVND (reference sequence). Unmatched junction bases numbered 3, after V lost 3 bases and J lost 3 bases. There are 15 residues in the CDR3. The CDR3 DNA is TGTGCCAGTAGTATTCTAGCGGGGGTAACAGATACGCAGTATTTT. Protein: CASSILAGVTDTQYF.

The J gene is TRBJ2-7, the V gene TRBV21-1; the table's TRBD1 call for D was not verified on the DNA. TRBV21-1 is a recognized pseudogene. CDR3 size: 15 residues. The CDR3 coding sequence is TGTGCCAGCAGCAGGTCGGGGGGCTTCTCCTACGAGCAGTACTTC. It codes for CASSRSGGFSYEQYF.

The rearrangement links TRBV7-9 to TRBJ2-7; D may be TRBD1 or TRBD2 (5 bases each). Per the germline V gene, CDR1 is SEHNR and CDR2 is FQNEAQ (reference sequence). This CDR3 contains 16 residues. V shed 3 bases and J shed 1 base, with 16 bases lying between them. CDR3 sequence: CASSFGTGTASYEQYF. The DNA of the CDR3 is TGTGCCAGCAGCTTCGGCACCGGGACCGCTTCCTACGAGCAGTACTTC.

J is TRBJ2-5 and V is TRBV29-1, with D possibly being TRBD1 or TRBD2 (5 bases each). The CDR3 has 13 residues. Trimming removed 4 bases from V and 5 bases from J, with 14 bases in between. Germline CDR1 and CDR2: SQVTM and ANQGSEA. CDR3 sequence (DNA): TGCAGCGTTGTAGAACTGGGGACGGAGACCCAGTACTTC. Translated, it gives CSVVELGTETQYF. The whole variable domain, filled in from reference TRBV29-1 and TRBJ2-5, reads SAVISQKPSRDICQRGTSLTIQCQVDSQVTMMFWYRQQPGQSLTLIATANQGSEATYESGFVIDKFPISRPNLTFSTLTVSNMSPEDSSIYLCSVVELGTETQYFGPGTRLLVL.

The V call is TRBV20-1, the J call TRBJ2-1; 7 bases line up with TRBD2. Germline V lookup: CDR1 DFQATT, CDR2 SNEGSKA (reference sequence). V shed 4 bases, J shed 0 bases, and the junction held 3 bases outside the gene matches. This CDR3 contains 14 residues. The DNA for the CDR3 is TGCAGTGCTAACAGCGGGGCCTCCTACAATGAGCAGTTCTTC. As protein: CSANSGASYNEQFF.

The chain carries TRBV5-6 and TRBJ1-2; TRBD1 might be the D (6 bases). Germline V gives CDR1 SGHDT, CDR2 YYEEEE. V dropped 1 base and J dropped 3 bases, with 13 bases sitting between them. The CDR3 has 15 residues. CDR3 in amino acids: CASSLSPRGDYGYTF. CDR3 bases: TGTGCCAGCAGCTTGTCCCCCAGGGGAGACTATGGCTACACCTTC.